The 5 T cell receptor beta chains reported below all come from one sample, sequenced in a study of T cell changes during pregnancy in multiple sclerosis. Assay: immunoSEQ multiplex PCR; the TCRdb copy retains only in-frame clones and omits some. The sample holds 60,000 or so clones; roughly 91% are singletons and the top ten take 0.85% to 0.9%. The sample was peripheral blood, taken before pregnancy. The origin of the receptors is a female donor with multiple sclerosis, enrolled in a pregnancy study.

The genes are TRBV5-6 and TRBJ2-5; TRBD2 matches at 13 bases. Germline CDR1 reads SGHDT; CDR2 reads YYEEEE. The V gene end was trimmed by 4 bases and the J gene end by 0 bases; junction bases not matched to a gene: 3. This CDR3 is built from 16 residues. The CDR3 bases are TGTGCCAGCAGCCCTGGACTAGCGGGGGACCAAGAGACCCAGTACTTC. This encodes CASSPGLAGDQETQYF. Full variable domain (rest looked up from reference TRBV5-6 and TRBJ2-5): DAGVTQSPTHLIKTRGQQVTLRCSPKSGHDTVSWYQQALGQGPQFIFQYYEEEERQRGNFPDRFSGHQFPNYSSELNVNALLLGDSALYLCASSPGLAGDQETQYFGPGTRLLVL.

The chain has TRBV6-5 and TRBJ2-5; perhaps TRBD2 as D (5 bases). There are 12 residues in the CDR3. V lost 5 bases and J 1 base, leaving 5 bases between the germline ends. CDR1 and CDR2 from the germline V gene are MNHEY and SVGAGI. The DNA for the CDR3 is TGTGCCAGCAGTAGCGGCCAAGAGACCCAGTACTTC. Amino acids: CASSSGQETQYF.

This clone was seen only a few times. This sequence joins TRBV30 and TRBJ1-1; a possible D gene is TRBD1 (5 bases). The length of the CDR3 is 15 residues. V was clipped by 1 base and J by 8 bases, with 20 bases between them. Germline-derived CDR1 and CDR2 are GTSNPN and SVGIG (reference sequence). CDR3: CAWSDTPGTPGEAFF. Written as DNA, the CDR3 is TGTGCCTGGAGTGACACTCCCGGGACTCCTGGGGAAGCTTTCTTT.

J is TRBJ1-6 and V is TRBV4-2; TRBD1 might be the D (5 bases). CDR3 length equals 16 residues. V was pared by 1 base and J by 0 bases, with 7 bases between. Germline V gene sequence: CDR1 LGHNA, CDR2 YNFKEQ. CDR3 bases: TGTGCCAGCAGCCAAGGGGGGGGCTCCTATAATTCACCCCTCCACTTT. Protein product: CASSQGGGSYNSPLHF.

This chain links TRBV19 with TRBJ2-2; tentatively, D is TRBD1 (6 bases). V was pared by 3 bases and J by 5 bases, with 10 bases between. CDR3 length: 14 residues. Per germline, CDR1 LNHDA and CDR2 SQIVND (reference sequence). The CDR3 sequence: CASSILGGTGELFF. Here the CDR3 DNA reads TGTGCCAGTAGTATCCTAGGGGGAACCGGGGAGCTGTTTTTT. The variable domain in full, with the rest retrieved from reference TRBV19 and TRBJ2-2, is DGGITQSPKYLFRKEGQNVTLSCEQNLNHDAMYWYRQDPGQGLRLIYYSQIVNDFQKGDIAEGYSVSREKKESFPLTVTSAQKNPTAFYLCASSILGGTGELFFGEGSRLTVL.